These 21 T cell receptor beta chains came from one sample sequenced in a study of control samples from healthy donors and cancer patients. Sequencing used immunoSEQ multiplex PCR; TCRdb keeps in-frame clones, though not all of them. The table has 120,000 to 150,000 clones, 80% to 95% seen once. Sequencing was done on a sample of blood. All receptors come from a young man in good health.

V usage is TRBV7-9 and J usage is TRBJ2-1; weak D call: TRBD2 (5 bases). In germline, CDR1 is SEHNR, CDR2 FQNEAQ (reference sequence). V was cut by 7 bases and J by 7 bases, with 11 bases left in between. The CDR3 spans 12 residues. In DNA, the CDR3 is TGTGCCAGCACGGGGATGTTAAATGAGCAGTTCTTC. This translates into CASTGMLNEQFF.

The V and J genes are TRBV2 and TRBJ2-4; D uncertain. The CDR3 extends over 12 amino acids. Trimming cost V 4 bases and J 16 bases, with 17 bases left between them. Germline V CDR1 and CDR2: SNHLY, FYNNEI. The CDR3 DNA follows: TGTGCCAGCAGTGTTAGAGGATCCCGCCTTTACTTC. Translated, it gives CASSVRGSRLYF.

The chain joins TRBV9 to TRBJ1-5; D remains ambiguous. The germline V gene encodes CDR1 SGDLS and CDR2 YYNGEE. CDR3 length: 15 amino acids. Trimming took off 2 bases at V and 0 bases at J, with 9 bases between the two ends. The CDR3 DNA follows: TGTGCCAGCAGCGTCCGGGGAGATAGCAATCAGCCCCAGCATTTT. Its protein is CASSVRGDSNQPQHF.

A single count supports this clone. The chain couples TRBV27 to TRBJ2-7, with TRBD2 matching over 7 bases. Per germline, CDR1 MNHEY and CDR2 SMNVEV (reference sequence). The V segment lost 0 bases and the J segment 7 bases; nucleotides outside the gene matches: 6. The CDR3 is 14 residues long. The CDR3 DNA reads TGTGCCAGCAGTTTATCTGTCGGGAGGCATGAGCAGTACTTC. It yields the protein CASSLSVGRHEQYF.

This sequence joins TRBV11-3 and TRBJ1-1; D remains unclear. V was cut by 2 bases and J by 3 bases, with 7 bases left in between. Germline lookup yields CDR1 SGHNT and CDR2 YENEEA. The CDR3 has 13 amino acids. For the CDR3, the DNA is TGTGCCAGCAGCTTAAGGGTGGACACTGAAGCTTTCTTT. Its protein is CASSLRVDTEAFF.

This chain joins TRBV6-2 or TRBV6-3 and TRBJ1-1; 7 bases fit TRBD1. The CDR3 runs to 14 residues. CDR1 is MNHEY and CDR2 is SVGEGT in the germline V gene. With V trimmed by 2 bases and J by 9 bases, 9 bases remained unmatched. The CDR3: CASSYEDRWGKAFF. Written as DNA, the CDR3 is TGTGCCAGCAGTTACGAGGACAGGTGGGGTAAAGCTTTCTTT.

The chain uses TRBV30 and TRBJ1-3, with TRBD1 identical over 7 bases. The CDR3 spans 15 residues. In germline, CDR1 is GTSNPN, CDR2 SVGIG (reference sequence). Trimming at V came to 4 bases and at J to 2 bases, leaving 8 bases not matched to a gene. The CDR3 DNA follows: TGTGCCTGGAATGTGGGGGACAGCACTGGAAACACCATATATTTT. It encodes CAWNVGDSTGNTIYF.

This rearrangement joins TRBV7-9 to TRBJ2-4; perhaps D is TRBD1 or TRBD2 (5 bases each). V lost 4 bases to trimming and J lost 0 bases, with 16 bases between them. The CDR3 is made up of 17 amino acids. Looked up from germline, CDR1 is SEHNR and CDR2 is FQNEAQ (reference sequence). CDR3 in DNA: TGTGCCAGCAGCTCCGTTGGGGGTTCAGTAGCCAAAAACATTCAGTACTTC. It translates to CASSSVGGSVAKNIQYF. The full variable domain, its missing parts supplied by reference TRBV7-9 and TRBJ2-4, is DTGVSQNPRHKITKRGQNVTFRCDPISEHNRLYWYRQTLGQGPEFLTYFQNEAQLEKSRLLSDRFSAERPKGSFSTLEIQRTEQGDSAMYLCASSSVGGSVAKNIQYFGAGTRLSVL.

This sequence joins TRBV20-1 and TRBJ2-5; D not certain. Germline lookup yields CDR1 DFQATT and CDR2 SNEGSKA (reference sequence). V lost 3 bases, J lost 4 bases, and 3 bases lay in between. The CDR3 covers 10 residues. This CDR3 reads CSASIETQYF. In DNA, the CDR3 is TGCAGTGCTAGTATAGAGACCCAGTACTTC.

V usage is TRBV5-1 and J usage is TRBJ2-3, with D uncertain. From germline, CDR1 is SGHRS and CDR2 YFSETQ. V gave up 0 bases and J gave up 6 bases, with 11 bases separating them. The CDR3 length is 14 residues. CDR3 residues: CASSLGGARDTQYF. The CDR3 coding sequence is TGCGCCAGCAGCTTGGGAGGTGCGCGGGATACGCAGTATTTT.

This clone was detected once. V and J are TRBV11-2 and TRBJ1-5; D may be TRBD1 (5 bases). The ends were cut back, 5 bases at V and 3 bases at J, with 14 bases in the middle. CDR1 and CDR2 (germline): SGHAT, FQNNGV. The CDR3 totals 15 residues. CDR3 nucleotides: TGTGCCAGCAGCCCAGGACAAGGCCCCAATCAGCCCCAGCATTTT. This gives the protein CASSPGQGPNQPQHF.

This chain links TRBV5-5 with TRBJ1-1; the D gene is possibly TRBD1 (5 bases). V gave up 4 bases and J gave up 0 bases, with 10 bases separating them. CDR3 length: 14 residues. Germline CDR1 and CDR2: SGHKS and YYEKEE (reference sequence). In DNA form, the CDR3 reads TGTGCCAGCAGCGGAAAGACAGTGAACACTGAAGCTTTCTTT. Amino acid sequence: CASSGKTVNTEAFF.

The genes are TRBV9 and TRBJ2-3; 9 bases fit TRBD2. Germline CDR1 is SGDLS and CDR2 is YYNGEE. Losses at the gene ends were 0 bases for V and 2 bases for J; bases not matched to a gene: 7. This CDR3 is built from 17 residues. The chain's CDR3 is CASSVAIAGAHTDTQYF. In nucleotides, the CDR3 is TGTGCCAGCAGCGTAGCGATAGCGGGGGCCCACACAGATACGCAGTATTTT.

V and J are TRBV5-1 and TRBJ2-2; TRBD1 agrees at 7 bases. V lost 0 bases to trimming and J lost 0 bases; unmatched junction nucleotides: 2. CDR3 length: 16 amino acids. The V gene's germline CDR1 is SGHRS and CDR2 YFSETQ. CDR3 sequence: CASSLVGTANTGELFF. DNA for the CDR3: TGCGCCAGCAGCTTGGTGGGGACAGCGAACACCGGGGAGCTGTTTTTT.

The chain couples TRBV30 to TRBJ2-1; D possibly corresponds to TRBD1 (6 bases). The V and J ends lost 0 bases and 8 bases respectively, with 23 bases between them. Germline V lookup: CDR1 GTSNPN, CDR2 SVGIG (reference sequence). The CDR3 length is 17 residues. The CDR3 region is CAWSVGRGDRYMDEQFF. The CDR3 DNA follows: TGTGCCTGGAGTGTAGGCAGGGGAGACAGGTATATGGATGAGCAGTTCTTC.

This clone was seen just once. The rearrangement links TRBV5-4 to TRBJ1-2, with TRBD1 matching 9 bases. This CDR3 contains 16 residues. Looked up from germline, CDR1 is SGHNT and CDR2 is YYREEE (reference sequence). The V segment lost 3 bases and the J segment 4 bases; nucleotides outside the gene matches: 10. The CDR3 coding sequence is TGTGCCAGCAGCTGGGGACAGGGTCAAGTTCTCTATGGCTACACCTTC. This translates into CASSWGQGQVLYGYTF.

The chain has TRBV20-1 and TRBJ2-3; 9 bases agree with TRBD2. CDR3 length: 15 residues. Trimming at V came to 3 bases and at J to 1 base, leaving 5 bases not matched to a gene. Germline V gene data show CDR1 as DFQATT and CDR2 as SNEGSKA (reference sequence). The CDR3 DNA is TGCAGTGCTAGTGGGGCTAGCGGGGGCACAGATACGCAGTATTTT. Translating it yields CSASGASGGTDTQYF.

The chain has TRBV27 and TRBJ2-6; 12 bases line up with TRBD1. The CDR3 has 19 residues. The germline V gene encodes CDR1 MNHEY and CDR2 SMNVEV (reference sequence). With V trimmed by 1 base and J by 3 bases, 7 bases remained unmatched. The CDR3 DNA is TGTGCCAGCAGTTTATTGGGGGACAGGGGGCGAGGTGGGGCCAACGTCCTGACTTTC. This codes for CASSLLGDRGRGGANVLTF. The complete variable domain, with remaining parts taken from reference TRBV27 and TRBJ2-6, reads EAQVTQNPRYLITVTGKKLTVTCSQNMNHEYMSWYRQDPGLGLRQIYYSMNVEVTDKGDVPEGYKVSRKEKRNFPLILESPSPNQTSLYFCASSLLGDRGRGGANVLTFGAGSRLTVL.

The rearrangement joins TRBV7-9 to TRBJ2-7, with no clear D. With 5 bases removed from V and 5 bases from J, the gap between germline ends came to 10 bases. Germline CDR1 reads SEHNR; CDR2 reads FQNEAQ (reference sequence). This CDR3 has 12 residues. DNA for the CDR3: TGTGCCAGCAGCCTAACTATGGACGAGCAGTACTTC. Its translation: CASSLTMDEQYF. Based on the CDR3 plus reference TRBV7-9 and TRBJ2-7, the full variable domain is DTGVSQNPRHKITKRGQNVTFRCDPISEHNRLYWYRQTLGQGPEFLTYFQNEAQLEKSRLLSDRFSAERPKGSFSTLEIQRTEQGDSAMYLCASSLTMDEQYFGPGTRLTVT.

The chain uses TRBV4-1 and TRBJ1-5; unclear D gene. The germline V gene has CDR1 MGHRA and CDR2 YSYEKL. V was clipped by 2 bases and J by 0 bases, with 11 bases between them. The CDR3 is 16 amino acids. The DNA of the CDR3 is TGCGCCAGCAGCCAAAGAGGGTTTGGTAGCAATCAGCCCCAGCATTTT. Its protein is CASSQRGFGSNQPQHF.

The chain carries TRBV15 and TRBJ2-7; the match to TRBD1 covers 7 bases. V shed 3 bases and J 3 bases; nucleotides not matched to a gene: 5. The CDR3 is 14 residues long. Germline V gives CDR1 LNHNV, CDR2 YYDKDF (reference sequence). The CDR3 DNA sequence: TGTGCCACCAGCAGCGAAAGACAGGGCTACGAGCAGTACTTC. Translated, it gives CATSSERQGYEQYF.